This entry lists 30 T cell receptor beta chains sequenced from one sample in a study of regulatory T cells in long-lasting Graves disease. Specified time point: newly diagnosed GD, antithyroid drugs for less than 3 months. RNA extracted from PBMCs served as the sequencing template. Libraries of TCR beta came from iRepertoire HTBI primers plus Arm-PCR of CDR3 regions. TCRdb fed the multiplex PCR reads into MiXCR, producing one record per CDR3 protein. The table shows 680,000 or so distinct CDR3 sequences, with roughly 16% occurring only once. This same sample was also taken into another study, of T cells in Graves' hyperthyroidism and ophthalmopathy.

The source material was peripheral blood mononuclear cells (PBMCs), sampled at new diagnosis, from a patient treated with antithyroid drugs. These receptors all come from a woman between 25 and 40 years old with Graves disease.

This clonotype was counted many times. This chain joins TRBV7-9 and TRBJ2-1, with D possibly TRBD1 on 6 matching bases. CDR1 is SEHNR, CDR2 FQNEAQ, per germline (reference sequence). The CDR3 runs 16 residues. Trimming removed 3 bases at V and 0 bases at J, with 12 bases between. In DNA form, the CDR3 reads TGTGCCAGCAGCTTTGGGGGCTTAAGCTCCTACAATGAGCAGTTCTTC. Its translation: CASSFGGLSSYNEQFF.

This chain links TRBV6-2 or TRBV6-3 with TRBJ1-3; D is unclear. The CDR3 runs 16 residues. Trimming removed 5 bases from V and 0 bases from J, with 14 bases in between. From germline, CDR1 is MNHEY and CDR2 SVGEGT. Here the CDR3 reads CASSEEGPHSGNTIYF. The CDR3 DNA is TGTGCCAGCAGTGAAGAAGGGCCACACTCTGGAAACACCATATATTTT.

The rearrangement joins TRBV2 to TRBJ2-1; TRBD1 matches at 7 bases. J was trimmed by 5 bases and V by 8 bases; bases with no gene match: 9. CDR3 size: 14 residues. Per the germline V gene, CDR1 is SNHLY and CDR2 is FYNNEI. DNA for the CDR3: TGTGCCAGCGGAGAGGGACAGATAAACAATGAGCAGTTCTTC. Translated: CASGEGQINNEQFF.

In this sample, this clonotype turned up many times. The rearrangement links TRBV19 to TRBJ1-1; weak D call: TRBD1 (5 bases). This CDR3 is 15 amino acids long. Per the germline V gene, CDR1 is LNHDA and CDR2 is SQIVND (reference sequence). Trimming stripped 4 bases from V and 0 bases from J, with 12 bases between. The CDR3 sequence is CASSRGDNMNTEAFF. The CDR3 DNA reads as TGTGCCAGTAGTAGGGGGGATAACATGAACACTGAAGCTTTCTTT.

J is TRBJ1-2 and V is TRBV3-1; D uncertain. The V end lost 1 base, the J end lost 1 base, and 10 bases lay between the germline ends. In germline, CDR1 is LGHDT, CDR2 YNNKEL (reference sequence). The CDR3 length is 15 residues. DNA of the CDR3: TGTGCCAGCAGCCAAGGTTCGGGGTTTAACTATGGCTACACCTTC. Protein: CASSQGSGFNYGYTF.

The rearrangement joins TRBV7-9 to TRBJ2-6; no definite D call. The CDR3 is 19 residues long. Between the trimmed V and J ends, which lost 6 bases and 0 bases, there was a span of 21 bases. Germline V lookup: CDR1 SEHNR, CDR2 FQNEAQ (reference sequence). CDR3: CASSPLLGLGSSGANVLTF. The CDR3 DNA follows: TGTGCCAGCAGTCCACTTTTGGGCCTCGGCTCCTCTGGGGCCAACGTCCTGACTTTC.

This clonotype was detected many times. The V gene is TRBV9, the J gene TRBJ2-3; TRBD2 agrees at 8 bases. The V gene's germline CDR1 is SGDLS and CDR2 YYNGEE. The V and J ends lost 3 bases and 6 bases, in that order; junction bases with no gene match: 12. The CDR3 spans 16 residues. The CDR3 DNA reads as TGTGCCAGCAGCGCAGGGCTGAGCGGGAGTTGGGATACGCAGTATTTT. Amino acids: CASSAGLSGSWDTQYF.

This clonotype was observed at least ten times. The gene calls are TRBV7-2 and TRBJ2-5; 10 bases fit TRBD2. CDR1 SGHTA and CDR2 FQGNSA come from the germline V gene. The ends lost 4 bases at V and 5 bases at J; junction bases unmatched: 13. The CDR3 totals 17 residues. The CDR3 is CASSYGSGRAGGETQYF. Written as DNA, the CDR3 is TGTGCCAGCAGCTACGGCAGCGGGAGGGCTGGGGGGGAGACCCAGTACTTC. The full variable domain, rest sourced from reference TRBV7-2 and TRBJ2-5, is GAGVSQSPSNKVTEKGKDVELRCDPISGHTALYWYRQSLGQGLEFLIYFQGNSAPDKSGLPSDRFSAERTGGSVSTLTIQRTQQEDSAVYLCASSYGSGRAGGETQYFGPGTRLLVL.

This chain joins TRBV6-1 and TRBJ2-7, with 7 bases aligning to TRBD1. The CDR3 runs 13 residues. Germline-derived CDR1 and CDR2 are MNHNS and SASEGT. Unmatched junction bases numbered 8, after V lost 6 bases and J lost 6 bases. CDR3 bases: TGTGCCAGCAGACCAGACAGGGTCCGCGAGCAGTACTTC. Its translation is CASRPDRVREQYF.

V usage is TRBV7-9 and J usage is TRBJ2-1; D could derive from TRBD1 or TRBD2 (6 bases each). Deletions cut 5 bases from V and 6 bases from J, with 26 bases between. The germline V gene encodes CDR1 SEHNR and CDR2 FQNEAQ (reference sequence). The CDR3 totals 18 residues. The CDR3 nucleotides are TGTGCCAGCAGCGCCAAGGGGGGTTTCGGGTTTTACATCAATGAGCAGTTCTTC. The encoded protein is CASSAKGGFGFYINEQFF.

The genes are TRBV10-3 and TRBJ1-6; D is unclear. The CDR3 consists of 13 residues. Germline CDR1 and CDR2: ENHRY and SYGVKD. Trimming removed 4 bases at V and 4 bases at J, with 5 bases between. The CDR3 here is CAISGEYNSPLHF. The CDR3, as DNA: TGTGCCATCAGTGGGGAGTATAATTCACCCCTCCACTTT.

The sample holds many counts of this clonotype. The rearrangement links TRBV28 to TRBJ2-3; the match to TRBD2 covers 10 bases. Per the germline V gene, CDR1 is MDHEN and CDR2 is SYDVKM. CDR3 length: 17 residues. J was trimmed by 0 bases and V by 5 bases; bases with no gene match: 8. CDR3 nucleotides: TGTGCCAGCAGTCCCCGGACTAGCGGTACTAGCACAGATACGCAGTATTTT. Residues: CASSPRTSGTSTDTQYF.

The V gene is TRBV29-1, the J gene TRBJ1-2, with no clear D. V was pared by 2 bases and J by 6 bases, with 13 bases between. The length of the CDR3 is 13 residues. Germline V CDR1 and CDR2: SQVTM, ANQGSEA. This CDR3 reads CSVEWLYANGYTF. The CDR3 DNA follows: TGCAGCGTTGAATGGCTCTACGCGAATGGCTACACCTTC. Looking up the rest from reference TRBV29-1 and TRBJ1-2 gives the full variable domain: SAVISQKPSRDICQRGTSLTIQCQVDSQVTMMFWYRQQPGQSLTLIATANQGSEATYESGFVIDKFPISRPNLTFSTLTVSNMSPEDSSIYLCSVEWLYANGYTFGSGTRLTVV.

The V call is TRBV5-1, the J call TRBJ2-1; 8 bases line up with TRBD2. The J call may be mistaken, given a closer DNA end match to TRBJ2-5. This CDR3 spans 14 amino acids. The germline V gene has CDR1 SGHRS and CDR2 YFSETQ. CDR3 sequence: CASSDGTRGETQYF. Here the CDR3 DNA reads TGCGCCAGCAGCGACGGGACTAGAGGGGAGACCCAGTACTTC.

This chain links TRBV20-1 with TRBJ1-1; D not resolved. CDR1 DFQATT and CDR2 SNEGSKA come from the germline V gene (reference sequence). CDR3 length: 14 residues. Trimming removed 3 bases from V and 0 bases from J, with 11 bases in between. The CDR3 sequence is CSASEGRLNTEAFF. Written as DNA, the CDR3 is TGCAGTGCTAGCGAAGGCAGGTTGAACACTGAAGCTTTCTTT.

V and J are TRBV27 and TRBJ2-7, with a weak D call TRBD1 (6 bases). Trimming removed 5 bases at V and 4 bases at J, with 21 bases between. Germline values: CDR1 MNHEY, CDR2 SMNVEV (reference sequence). The CDR3 is made up of 16 amino acids. The CDR3 loop reads CASSQSSWGRSYEQYF. CDR3 nucleotides: TGTGCCAGCAGTCAGTCATCTTGGGGGCGCTCTTACGAGCAGTACTTC.

The chain links TRBV7-3 to TRBJ2-7; D unresolved. CDR1 and CDR2 (germline): SGHTA, FQGTGA. The CDR3 contains 13 residues. With 0 bases removed from V and 3 bases from J, the gap between germline ends came to 6 bases. This chain's CDR3 is CASSLTWDYEQYF. The CDR3 nucleotides read TGTGCCAGCAGCTTAACGTGGGACTACGAGCAGTACTTC. Based on the CDR3 plus reference TRBV7-3 and TRBJ2-7, the full variable domain is GAGVSQTPSNKVTEKGKYVELRCDPISGHTALYWYRQSLGQGPEFLIYFQGTGAADDSGLPNDRFFAVRPEGSVSTLKIQRTERGDSAVYLCASSLTWDYEQYFGPGTRLTVT.

This clonotype was counted at least ten times. The V and J genes are TRBV2 and TRBJ2-1; the match to TRBD1 covers 9 bases. Germline CDR1 and CDR2: SNHLY and FYNNEI. This CDR3 has 13 residues. V was clipped by 10 bases and J by 4 bases; unmatched bases: 5. CDR3 nucleotides: TGTGCCAACAGGGGACAGGGATACAATGAGCAGTTCTTC. It yields the protein CANRGQGYNEQFF.

V is TRBV11-1 and J is TRBJ2-7, with 9 bases that match TRBD2. Germline V CDR1 and CDR2: SGHAT, FQDESV (reference sequence). The CDR3 loop spans 15 amino acids. The ends lost 2 bases at V and 3 bases at J; junction bases unmatched: 5. The CDR3 sequence: CASSLFSGSGYEQYF. Written as DNA, the CDR3 is TGTGCCAGCAGCTTATTTAGCGGGAGTGGCTACGAGCAGTACTTC.

Ten or more counts support this clonotype. The rearrangement uses TRBV7-3 and TRBJ1-1; no definite D call. Germline V gives CDR1 SGHTA, CDR2 FQGTGA. There are 13 residues in the CDR3. Between the trimmed V and J ends, which lost 5 bases and 8 bases, there was a span of 15 bases. In DNA, the CDR3 is TGTGCCAGCAGCCTCACATCGGTTGGGGAAGCTTTCTTT. This sequence encodes CASSLTSVGEAFF.

In its sample, this clonotype was seen a few times. This rearrangement joins TRBV18 to TRBJ1-2, with 9 bases fitting TRBD1. Germline lookup yields CDR1 KGHSH and CDR2 LQKENI. This CDR3 has 15 residues. V lost 3 bases to trimming and J lost 7 bases; unmatched junction nucleotides: 9. Here the CDR3 reads CASSPDGTGSSGYTF. DNA for the CDR3: TGTGCCAGCTCACCGGATGGGACAGGGTCATCTGGCTACACCTTC.

Ten or more counts support this clonotype. J is TRBJ1-1 and V is TRBV27; D remains ambiguous. Deletions cut 7 bases from V and 0 bases from J, with 12 bases between. The CDR3 loop spans 14 amino acids. The germline V gene encodes CDR1 MNHEY and CDR2 SMNVEV (reference sequence). DNA for the CDR3: TGTGCCAGCAAGGGAATAAGGGTGAACACTGAAGCTTTCTTT. Translated, it gives CASKGIRVNTEAFF.

About this clonotype: A much larger clone lies a single base off, so this may be a read error. The chain employs TRBV30 and TRBJ1-2; tentative D call: TRBD1 (5 bases). Germline-derived CDR1 and CDR2 are GTSNPN and SVGIG (reference sequence). This CDR3 has 13 residues. Trimming shortened V by 7 bases and J by 8 bases, and 20 bases separated the two germline ends. CDR3 sequence reads: CASRPYGTQGYTF. CDR3 bases: TGTGCCTCGAGGCCGTACGGGACTCAAGGCTACACCTTC.

This clonotype occurred many times. This chain uses TRBV6-1 with TRBJ1-2, with 8 bases that match TRBD1. V shed 7 bases, J shed 6 bases, and the junction held 10 bases outside the gene matches. Germline CDR1 is MNHNS and CDR2 is SASEGT. The CDR3 length is 14 residues. The CDR3 DNA reads as TGTGCCAGCACCAGGCTGCAGGGGGCGCATGGCTACACCTTC. It is translated as CASTRLQGAHGYTF.

This clonotype was observed a few times. V is TRBV20-1 and J is TRBJ2-7; TRBD2 agrees at 8 bases. Trimming took 3 bases from V and 5 from J; bases not matched to a gene: 6. The CDR3 is 13 amino acids. Per the germline V gene, CDR1 is DFQATT and CDR2 is SNEGSKA (reference sequence). In nucleotides, the CDR3 is TGCAGTGCTAGGTATCTAGCGGGTAACGAGCAGTACTTC. Its protein product is CSARYLAGNEQYF.

The chain carries TRBV30 and TRBJ2-2, with D hard to call. The CDR3 extends over 12 amino acids. Germline loops: CDR1 GTSNPN, CDR2 SVGIG (reference sequence). V lost 3 bases and J lost 6, with 8 bases in between. CDR3 DNA sequence: TGTGCCTGGAGACACCCTTCCGGGGAGCTGTTTTTT. Amino acid sequence: CAWRHPSGELFF. Supplemented by reference TRBV30 and TRBJ2-2, the full variable domain reads SQTIHQWPATLVQPVGSPLSLECTVEGTSNPNLYWYRQAAGRGLQLLFYSVGIGQISSEVPQNLSASRPQDRQFILSSKKLLLSDSGFYLCAWRHPSGELFFGEGSRLTVL.

In its sample, this clonotype was seen many times. The chain joins TRBV11-2 to TRBJ2-1, with D uncertain. This CDR3 is 19 amino acids long. Trimming pared 1 base from V and 7 bases from J, leaving 26 bases between. CDR1 SGHAT and CDR2 FQNNGV come from the germline V gene. CDR3 amino acids: CASSLVPGRPSVTVNEQFF. Written as DNA, the CDR3 is TGTGCCAGCAGCTTAGTTCCGGGTCGCCCTTCTGTAACCGTAAATGAGCAGTTCTTC.

This clonotype was observed at least ten times. A much larger clone differs by one base, so this may be a read error. This chain connects TRBV9 to TRBJ2-1; 9 bases are shared with TRBD2. This CDR3 contains 15 residues. J gave up 0 bases and V 2 bases, and 0 bases lay outside the gene matches. Germline V gives CDR1 SGDLS, CDR2 YYNGEE. DNA for the CDR3: TGTGCCAGCAGCGTTAGCGGGAGCTCCTACAATGAGCAGTTCTTC. It encodes CASSVSGSSYNEQFF.

The rearrangement joins TRBV12-3 or TRBV12-4 to TRBJ1-6; D is undetermined. Trimming pared 5 bases from V and 9 bases from J, leaving 14 bases between. The CDR3 has 14 residues. The CDR3 sequence is CASSPLQGGSPLHF. DNA of the CDR3: TGTGCCAGCAGTCCCCTCCAAGGTGGTTCACCCCTCCACTTT.

This clonotype was seen repeatedly, ten times or more. The V and J genes are TRBV18 and TRBJ2-7; TRBD2 aligns across 11 bases. CDR1 is KGHSH and CDR2 is LQKENI in the germline V gene. Germline trimming cut 3 bases from V and 6 bases from J; bases unmatched to any gene: 4. This CDR3 comprises 14 residues. DNA for the CDR3: TGTGCCAGCTCACCGACTAGCGGGATGGTCGAGCAGTACTTC. This codes for CASSPTSGMVEQYF.